This TCR beta chain was identified during a study of siplizumab effects on memory and regulatory T cells. The overall study: Mixed lymphocyte reactions ran in pairs, with siplizumab at 1 ug/mL or without drug.

The assay was immunoSEQ multiplex PCR, and TCRdb's table has in-frame clones only and misses some. Seen here are about 10,000 clones, around 45% observed once, and the top ten hold roughly a tenth. Kept together in coculture, the mixed lymphocyte reaction cells spent less than 7 days at 37°C. About this clone: The antigen remains undetermined.

Study results and limitations: The apparent diversity of naive T cells exceeded that of memory cells, and naive T cells seemed to make a major contribution to the alloresponse. Most proliferating CD4+ or CD8+ clones, roughly 80-97%, had no naive or memory assignment. Treg origin accounted for an average of nearly 70% of mappable alloreactive CD4+ clones with siplizumab and 25% to 30% in controls.

The receptor was isolated from a human donor in good health; the cells came from an allogeneic mixed lymphocyte reaction. The source material was CFSE-low (dividing) CD8+ T cells sorted from an allogeneic mixed lymphocyte reaction.

The CDR3 nucleotides are TGTGCCAGCACCGTAGCGGGGGGATACGAGCAGTACTTC. Its protein product is CASTVAGGYEQYF. J is TRBJ2-7 and V is TRBV11-3; 10 nucleotides line up with TRBD2. The germline CDR1 and CDR2 sequences are SGHNT and YENEEA. The CDR3 is 13 amino acids. V gave up 7 bases and J gave up 4 bases; unmatched junction bases: 4.